This TCR beta chain is from a study of T cells after yellow fever vaccination (dated by TCRdb to between 2018 and 2021). Looking at the study overall: The SMART-Seq v4 Ultra Low Input RNA kit was used to prepare libraries from fractions with low cell numbers. The cohort comprised two healthy male donors, one aged 18 to 30 and one aged 30 to 40 years. To follow T-cell clones before and after both primary and booster YFV17D yellow fever vaccination, bulk TCR alpha and beta repertoires underwent longitudinal sequencing. Blood was collected at multiple timepoints before and after primary and secondary immunization, and bulk PBMC replicates and cell subsets were isolated.

A few counts support this clonotype. The clone's antigen remains unknown. No clone much larger than this one lies a single base away; base qualities are absent. TCR cDNA was synthesized by 5'RACE template switching, which introduced a universal primer site and unique molecular identifiers. Priming for cDNA synthesis came from both the TCR alpha and TCR beta constant segments. Library amplification involved two PCR steps, and the second step added sample barcodes and sequencing adapters. Libraries were sequenced on Illumina HiSeq 2500 (2x100 bp) or NovaSeq (2x150 bp). Per the source publication's procedure: Reads were demultiplexed and collapsed into UMI consensus sequences with MIGEC, and V(D)J alignment was performed with MiXCR. Vaccine-responding clonotypes were defined with edgeR using replicate PBMC samples, requiring FDR below 0.01 and a log2 fold change above 5 up to day 15. Bulk clonotypes were assigned CD4 or CD8 identity according to which sequenced CD4 or CD8 repertoire held them at higher abundance. TCRdb trimmed public reads at Q25 via fastp, called clones via MiXCR and kept in-frame beta chains. Rows are combined by CDR3 protein, so each entry shows the most common genes and DNA. These V and J calls originate from TCRdb's pipeline instead of the authors' own analysis. This sample is represented by 550,000 to 750,000 distinct CDR3 sequences; roughly 14% of them were singletons. The top ten hold around 15% of the sample.

What the treatment or condition label conveys for this sample: live attenuated yellow fever vaccine strain. At each blood-draw timepoint, two biological replicates of bulk PBMCs were obtained. A standard Ficoll-Paque protocol was used to isolate PBMCs from peripheral blood. TriZol was used to extract RNA from bulk PBMCs, from CD4 and CD8 fractions, and from dextramer-positive and dextramer-negative fractions. Trimming accounts for 6 bases at V and 9 bases at J, while the number of junction bases matched to no gene is 13. The CDR3 runs 15 residues from the cysteine to the phenylalanine. Kept here is only the CDR3 DNA, which spans 45 bases and is read in frame from base 1. The CDR1 and CDR2 encoded by the germline V gene (reference sequence) are DFQATT and SNEGSKA. Study-wide conclusions, independent of this receptor: After the booster, most clones that had expanded after primary vaccination were detected again (nearly 98% of CD4 and under 90% of CD8), suggesting broad maintenance of memory. Because only a couple of donors were included in the study, the extent to which the findings can be generalized is limited. A small fraction of clonotypes appeared in both the CD4 and CD8 compartments, likely as a result of convergent recombination. Computational filtering was needed because FACS-sorted repertoires could contain abundant contaminating clonotypes from the bulk population. The secondary T-cell response was found to be weaker but faster than the primary response, with a peak reached on day 5 rather than on day 15.

The receptor was derived from a man aged 30 to 45 who received the YFV17D yellow fever vaccine. The rearrangement joined TRBV20-1 to TRBJ2-1; a stretch of 11 junction bases matches TRBD2. Sequenced material: PBMCs, taken on the day of the yellow fever booster vaccination. The DNA is TGCAGTGCAACCCGGACTAGCGGGCTTAGGGGTGAGCAGTTCTTC. The resulting protein is CSATRTSGLRGEQFF.